The sample holds many counts of the clone carrying this TCR beta chain. Antigen specificity is unknown. This sample stems from a study of T-cell memory formation after mild COVID-19. For the study at large: There were largely donor-specific TCR clusters.

Findings and limits, study-wide: Largely, contracting CD4+ clones fell within CM and EM, and contracting CD8+ clones within EMRA.

The length of the CDR3 is 14 residues. Germline V lookup: CDR1 SQVTM, CDR2 ANQGSEA. The germline V and J ends were trimmed by 0 bases and 0 bases, with 9 bases remaining between them. 5'RACE, which relied on constant-segment primers, yielded TCR alpha and TCR beta cDNA libraries carrying sample barcodes and UMIs. Each CDR3 protein gets one entry after TCRdb re-called the 5' RACE reads with MiXCR. Of some 200,000 distinct CDR3 sequences listed, just over 9.5% are singletons. The V and J genes are TRBV29-1 and TRBJ2-7; D is uncertain. The clonotype originates from a man younger than 30 who had mild COVID-19 (a few samples of this study predate the infection). Cell type and time point are not known. The sequencing input was PBMCs or a T cell subset sorted from them (not recorded which). The CDR3 loop is CSVEEDGFSYEQYF. The CDR3 nucleotides are TGCAGCGTTGAAGAGGACGGATTCTCCTACGAGCAGTACTTC.